The 23 T cell receptor beta chains below all came from one sample that was sequenced in a study of radiation and T cells in renal cell carcinoma. Documented treatment: treatment-naive control, cytoreductive nephrectomy. Method: immunoSEQ multiplex PCR; TCRdb's copy keeps in-frame clones and lacks some. The sample includes 7,200 or so clones, around 60% seen only once; the top ten take 40%. The input for sequencing was tumor tissue, taken from a patient whose treatment was nephrectomy without radiotherapy. These receptors all stem from a woman aged 70-85 years with renal cell carcinoma.

CDR3 residues: CASSSGQGENSPLHF. The CDR3 DNA reads TGTGCCAGCAGCTCGGGACAGGGGGAGAATTCACCCCTCCACTTT. V and J are TRBV5-8 and TRBJ1-6; the match to TRBD1 covers 11 bases. Germline CDR1 and CDR2: SGHTS and YDEGEE. With V trimmed by 3 bases and J by 7 bases, 3 bases remained unmatched. The CDR3 length is 15 residues.

This clone was detected only a few times. This chain joins TRBV2 and TRBJ1-1, with a possible D match to TRBD1 (5 bases). The V and J ends lost 7 bases and 3 bases respectively, with 18 bases between them. Looked up from germline, CDR1 is SNHLY and CDR2 is FYNNEI. The CDR3 length is 15 residues. The CDR3 reads CASKSFTGVYTEAFF. CDR3 bases: TGTGCCAGCAAGTCGTTTACGGGGGTTTACACTGAAGCTTTCTTT. Drawing the rest from reference TRBV2 and TRBJ1-1, the complete variable domain is EPEVTQTPSHQVTQMGQEVILRCVPISNHLYFYWYRQILGQKVEFLVSFYNNEISEKSEIFDDQFSVERPDGSNFTLKIRSTKLEDSAMYFCASKSFTGVYTEAFFGQGTRLTVV.

The chain carries TRBV11-2 and TRBJ1-1; a weak D match, TRBD1 (5 bases). Deletions cut 0 bases from V and 1 base from J, with 21 bases between. The germline CDR1 and CDR2 sequences are SGHAT and FQNNGV. The CDR3 has 19 residues. This CDR3 is CASSLEARGTRGANTEAFF. CDR3 DNA: TGTGCCAGCAGCTTAGAGGCCCGAGGTACGAGAGGGGCGAACACTGAAGCTTTCTTT.

The chain joins TRBV7-2 to TRBJ2-2; TRBD1 matches at 9 bases. The CDR3 length is 15 residues. Per the germline V gene, CDR1 is SGHTA and CDR2 is FQGNSA. With V trimmed by 5 bases and J by 1 base, 2 bases remained unmatched. The CDR3 DNA reads TGTGCCAGCAGCAGGGACAGGGTGAACACCGGGGAGCTGTTTTTT. Protein: CASSRDRVNTGELFF.

V and J are TRBV4-2 and TRBJ1-2; tentatively, D is TRBD1 (5 bases). This CDR3 region has 13 residues. The germline V and J ends were trimmed by 3 bases and 2 bases, with 7 bases remaining between them. Germline values: CDR1 LGHNA, CDR2 YNFKEQ. CDR3 DNA: TGTGCCAGCAGCCACCGGGACAACTATGGCTACACCTTC. Its translation: CASSHRDNYGYTF.

The rearrangement uses TRBV11-3 and TRBJ2-2; 9 bases align to TRBD1. The CDR3 spans 14 residues. CDR1 is SGHNT and CDR2 is YENEEA in the germline V gene. The J segment lost 4 bases and the V segment lost 5 bases, leaving 2 bases of the junction unmatched. The CDR3 DNA follows: TGTGCCAGCAGCCGACAGGGGGGCACCGGGGAGCTGTTTTTT. It codes for CASSRQGGTGELFF.

This clone was observed a handful of times. The chain employs TRBV9 and TRBJ1-3; weak D call: TRBD1 (5 bases). Germline V gene sequence: CDR1 SGDLS, CDR2 YYNGEE. The CDR3 spans 17 residues. Trimming cost V 0 bases and J 0 bases, with 13 bases left between them. The CDR3: CASSVDLQAHSGNTIYF. As DNA, the CDR3 is TGTGCCAGCAGCGTAGATCTACAGGCTCACTCTGGAAACACCATATATTTT.

The gene calls are TRBV6-1 and TRBJ1-1, with unresolved D. Trimming stripped 1 base from V and 3 bases from J, with 6 bases between. This CDR3 is 13 amino acids long. Per the germline V gene, CDR1 is MNHNS and CDR2 is SASEGT. CDR3 nucleotide sequence: TGTGCCAGCAGTGAAGGCCTGGACACTGAAGCTTTCTTT. It translates to CASSEGLDTEAFF.

Concerning this clone itself: A junction boundary mismatches the germline segment, possibly from a read error. The J gene is TRBJ2-1, the V gene TRBV7-8, with D hard to call. Per germline, CDR1 SGHVS and CDR2 FQNEAQ. This CDR3 comprises 13 residues. Written as DNA, the CDR3 is TGTGCCGGCAGCTTCAGAGGCTACAATGAGCAGTTCTTC. This translates into CAGSFRGYNEQFF.

The V gene is TRBV2, the J gene TRBJ2-5; D might be TRBD2 (5 bases). The germline V gene encodes CDR1 SNHLY and CDR2 FYNNEI. The ends were cut back, 0 bases at V and 7 bases at J, with 15 bases in the middle. This CDR3 is built from 15 residues. The CDR3 nucleotides read TGTGCCAGCAGTGAAGCGGGATCTTTTGGAGGGACCCAGTACTTC. This encodes CASSEAGSFGGTQYF.

The J gene is TRBJ1-1, the V gene TRBV5-1, with 7 bases identical to TRBD1. V trimming: 0 bases; J trimming: 4 bases; junction bases outside the gene matches: 6. Germline V lookup: CDR1 SGHRS, CDR2 YFSETQ. The CDR3 is 15 residues long. The CDR3 bases are TGCGCCAGCAGCTTGGAGGGCAGGGGGACCACTGAAGCTTTCTTT. Translating gives CASSLEGRGTTEAFF.

This chain links TRBV7-2 with TRBJ1-1; D is possibly TRBD1 (5 bases). Germline CDR1 is SGHTA and CDR2 is FQGNSA. Trimming took 10 bases from V and 4 from J, leaving 19 bases between them. The CDR3 has 14 amino acids. CDR3 coding DNA: TGTGCCACTCGAGTTCGGGGCGTAGCCACTGAAGCTTTCTTT. Its protein product is CATRVRGVATEAFF.

V usage is TRBV7-9 and J usage is TRBJ2-3; a possible D gene is TRBD1 (5 bases). This CDR3 spans 12 amino acids. Between the trimmed V and J ends, which lost 4 bases and 5 bases, there was a span of 7 bases. Germline CDR1 and CDR2: SEHNR and FQNEAQ (reference sequence). This chain's CDR3 is CASSSQGDTQYF. DNA for the CDR3: TGTGCCAGCAGCTCCCAGGGAGATACGCAGTATTTT.

This clone turned up a few times. This chain links TRBV9 with TRBJ2-7; TRBD2 agrees at 15 bases. The CDR3 sequence is 17 residues long. V was pared by 4 bases and J by 4 bases, with 9 bases of the junction left unmatched. The V gene's germline CDR1 is SGDLS and CDR2 YYNGEE. The CDR3 loop is CASSPGLAGGPLYEQYF. CDR3 nucleotide sequence: TGTGCCAGCAGCCCAGGACTAGCGGGGGGGCCTTTGTACGAGCAGTACTTC.

The chain recombines TRBV14 with TRBJ1-3; D unclear. The CDR3 has 13 residues. Trimming removed 4 bases from V and 2 bases from J, with 6 bases in between. CDR1 is SGHDN, CDR2 FVKESK, per germline. The CDR3 sequence is CASSPGPGNTIYF. The DNA for the CDR3 is TGTGCCAGCAGCCCCGGGCCTGGAAACACCATATATTTT.

J is TRBJ1-2 and V is TRBV7-6; TRBD1 matches at 8 bases. With 4 bases clipped from V and 5 bases from J, the junction kept 9 bases outside the gene matches. Germline assignment: CDR1 SGHVS and CDR2 FNYEAQ. The CDR3 contains 15 residues. Here the CDR3 reads CASSSGQGRRYGYTF. CDR3 coding DNA: TGTGCCAGCAGCTCCGGACAGGGTCGACGGTATGGCTACACCTTC. The full variable domain, completed using reference TRBV7-6 and TRBJ1-2, is GAGVSQSPRYKVTKRGQDVALRCDPISGHVSLYWYRQALGQGPEFLTYFNYEAQQDKSGLPNDRFSAERPEGSISTLTIQRTEQRDSAMYRCASSSGQGRRYGYTFGSGTRLTVV.

This sequence joins TRBV18 and TRBJ2-7, with TRBD1 as a possible D gene (6 bases). Trimming cost V 0 bases and J 2 bases, with 11 bases left between them. CDR1 KGHSH and CDR2 LQKENI come from the germline V gene. The CDR3 covers 15 residues. CDR3 region: CASSPPVGGPYEQYF. CDR3 sequence (DNA): TGTGCCAGCTCACCACCGGTAGGGGGTCCCTACGAGCAGTACTTC.

A few counts support this clone. The chain carries TRBV28 and TRBJ1-1; 9 positions agree with TRBD1. The CDR3 has 13 residues. CDR1 and CDR2 (germline): MDHEN, SYDVKM. V shed 8 bases and J 5 bases; nucleotides not matched to a gene: 6. CDR3 region: CASHRGQGTEAFF. The CDR3, as DNA: TGTGCCAGCCACAGGGGGCAGGGAACTGAAGCTTTCTTT.

This clone was observed once. The rearrangement links TRBV18 to TRBJ2-3, with D possibly called TRBD1 or TRBD2 (5 bases each). In germline, CDR1 is KGHSH, CDR2 LQKENI. This CDR3 is built from 15 residues. Trimming removed 3 bases from V and 2 bases from J, with 12 bases in between. In DNA, the CDR3 is TGTGCCAGCTCACCCTCGGGGACGTTCACAGATACGCAGTATTTT. Protein sequence: CASSPSGTFTDTQYF.

V is TRBV2 and J is TRBJ1-6; 7 bases match TRBD1. This CDR3 has 15 amino acids. CDR1 is SNHLY and CDR2 is FYNNEI in the germline V gene. Losses at the gene ends were 6 bases for V and 10 bases for J; bases not matched to a gene: 12. The CDR3 sequence: CASSAETGPNSPLHF. CDR3 sequence (DNA): TGTGCCAGCAGCGCCGAGACAGGGCCAAACTCACCCCTCCACTTT.

This rearrangement joins TRBV11-2 to TRBJ2-5; D is possibly TRBD1 or TRBD2 (5 bases each). This CDR3 region has 15 residues. Germline V gene lookup returns CDR1 SGHAT and CDR2 FQNNGV. V dropped 0 bases and J dropped 1 base, with 9 bases sitting between them. The CDR3 DNA reads TGTGCCAGCAGCTTAGATCCAGGGACCCAAGAGACCCAGTACTTC. Translated, it gives CASSLDPGTQETQYF.

This clone qualifies as medium-sized (0.01 to 0.1%). The chain's CDR3 is CASSNGGLSYNEQFF. CDR3 nucleotide sequence: TGTGCCAGTAGTAACGGGGGCCTATCCTACAATGAGCAGTTCTTC. J is TRBJ2-1 and V is TRBV19, with D possibly called TRBD1 or TRBD2 (6 bases each). This CDR3 spans 15 amino acids. V was pared by 4 bases and J by 1 base, with 11 bases between. Germline CDR1 reads LNHDA; CDR2 reads SQIVND (reference sequence).

The rearrangement uses TRBV7-2 and TRBJ2-3, with D possibly TRBD2 on 6 matching bases. CDR3 length equals 15 residues. V shed 0 bases and J shed 4 bases, with 11 bases lying between them. CDR1 is SGHTA and CDR2 is FQGNSA in the germline V gene. Written as DNA, the CDR3 is TGTGCCAGCAGCTTAGCAGGAGGGAGCCCAGATACGCAGTATTTT. The encoded protein is CASSLAGGSPDTQYF.